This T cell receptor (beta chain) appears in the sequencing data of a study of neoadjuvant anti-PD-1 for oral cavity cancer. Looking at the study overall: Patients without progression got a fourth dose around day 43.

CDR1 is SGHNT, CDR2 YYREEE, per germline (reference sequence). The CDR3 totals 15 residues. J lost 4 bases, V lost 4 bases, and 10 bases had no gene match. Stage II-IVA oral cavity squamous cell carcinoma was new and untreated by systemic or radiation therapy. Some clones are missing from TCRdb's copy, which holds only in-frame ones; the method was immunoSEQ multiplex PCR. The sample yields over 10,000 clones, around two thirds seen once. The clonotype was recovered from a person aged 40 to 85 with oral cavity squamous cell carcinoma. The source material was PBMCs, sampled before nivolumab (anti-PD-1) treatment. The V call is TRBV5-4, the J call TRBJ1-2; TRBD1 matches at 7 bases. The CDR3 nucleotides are TGTGCCAGCAGCCCCAAAGGGGGCATTGGCTATGGCTACACCTTC. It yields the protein CASSPKGGIGYGYTF.